This T cell receptor (beta chain) was documented in a study of control samples from healthy donors and cancer patients. The V and J ends lost 3 bases and 2 bases respectively, with 14 bases between them. Germline CDR1 and CDR2: MNHEY and SMNVEV (reference sequence). CDR3 length: 15 residues. The repertoire was sequenced with immunoSEQ multiplex PCR; TCRdb's copy has only in-frame clones and lacks some. The repertoire holds 140,000 or so clones, with just under 95% as singletons. This clonotype originated in a man between 60 and 75 years old with colorectal cancer. The rearrangement uses TRBV27 and TRBJ2-7; D remains ambiguous. Input material: PBMCs. CDR3 DNA: TGTGCCAGCAGTTTTTCATTTTCGCTACCCTACGAGCAGTACTTC. It encodes CASSFSFSLPYEQYF.